Listed below are T cell receptor beta chains from one sample, sequenced in a study of T cell repertoires and Cas9 in healthy adults. Generated by immunoSEQ multiplex PCR, the TCRdb table keeps only in-frame clones and is missing some. This repertoire shows tens of thousands of clones, just under 95% found once; its top ten account for 0.84%. Sequencing input: CD4+ effector T cells (CD127+, CD25-, CD137-, CD154-) from PBMCs; culture status not recorded. The receptors come from a human donor in good health. CDR3s include the opening cysteine and the closing phenylalanine or tryptophan. A D gene is named only where the DNA matches it firmly. A clone size is listed for some rows: how often the clone was seen (once, few, many), or a class if it is expanded.

d_call	v_call	j_call	clone_size	cdr3_aa	cdr3_nt
-	TRBV7-2	TRBJ1-2	-	CASSLLVFSLQSLDYGYTF	TGTGCCAGCAGCTTACTTGTGTTTTCCCTCCAAAGTCTCGACTATGGCTACACCTTC
TRBD2	TRBV23-1	TRBJ2-1	-	CASSQSSEREGMSYNEQFF	TGCGCCAGCAGTCAATCCAGCGAGCGGGAGGGAATGTCCTACAATGAGCAGTTCTTC
TRBD1	TRBV18	TRBJ2-7	-	CASSFQQGIKNEQYF	TGTGCCAGCTCATTCCAACAGGGGATAAAGAACGAGCAGTACTTC
-	TRBV27	TRBJ1-5	-	CASSSPNQPQHF	TGTGCCAGCAGTTCACCCAATCAGCCCCAGCATTTT
TRBD1	TRBV5-6	TRBJ2-4	-	CASSPGDRIFKNIQYF	TGTGCCAGCAGCCCAGGGGACAGAATATTCAAAAACATTCAGTACTTC
-	TRBV6-5	TRBJ1-2	once	CASRAGGIGYTF	TGTGCCAGCAGAGCAGGAGGCATCGGCTACACCTTC
TRBD1	TRBV9	TRBJ1-1	-	CASSATGGDTEAFF	TGTGCCAGCAGCGCGACAGGGGGAGACACTGAAGCTTTCTTT
-	TRBV18	TRBJ1-1	once	CASSPAVYMNTEAFF	TGTGCCAGCTCACCGGCAGTTTACATGAACACTGAAGCTTTCTTT
-	TRBV9	TRBJ2-3	few	CASSATSITDTQYF	TGTGCCAGCAGCGCTACTAGTATCACAGATACGCAGTATTTT
-	TRBV29-1	TRBJ1-2	-	CSVHRGGYGYTF	TGCAGCGTTCATAGGGGGGGATATGGCTACACCTTC
-	TRBV9	TRBJ1-3	-	CASSPGNSGNTIYF	TGTGCCAGCAGTCCTGGGAACTCTGGAAACACCATATATTTT
-	TRBV5-1	TRBJ2-1	-	CASSSGADNEQFF	TGCGCCAGCAGCTCCGGGGCGGACAATGAGCAGTTCTTC
-	TRBV10-3	TRBJ1-3	-	CATLLGGGSGNTIYF	TGTGCCACCCTACTTGGGGGGGGCTCTGGAAACACCATATATTTT
-	TRBV7-2	TRBJ2-7	-	CASSLAGQVTYEQYF	TGTGCCAGCAGCTTAGCGGGGCAGGTCACCTACGAGCAGTACTTC
TRBD1	TRBV12-5	TRBJ1-5	once	CASGLAPGTGVGNQPQHF	TGTGCTAGTGGTTTGGCCCCCGGGACAGGGGTAGGCAATCAGCCCCAGCATTTT
-	TRBV6-6	TRBJ2-1	once	CASSLWTIYNEQFF	TGTGCCAGCAGCCTCTGGACTATCTACAATGAGCAGTTCTTC
-	TRBV7-3	TRBJ2-5	-	CASSSTGPQLGETQYF	TGTGCCAGCAGCTCCACGGGCCCTCAACTTGGAGAGACCCAGTACTTC
-	TRBV14	TRBJ1-1	-	CASRPHSNTEAFF	TGTGCCAGCAGGCCCCATTCAAACACTGAAGCTTTCTTT
-	TRBV19	TRBJ1-2	-	CASGDNGYTF	TGTGCCAGTGGGGACAATGGCTACACCTTC
-	TRBV5-1	TRBJ2-6	-	CASSFRVPGDSGANVLTF	TGCGCCAGCAGCTTTAGGGTCCCAGGCGACTCTGGGGCCAACGTCCTGACTTTC
-	TRBV9	TRBJ2-3	-	CASSVAPNTPDTQYF	TGTGCCAGCAGCGTAGCTCCTAATACACCAGATACGCAGTATTTT
TRBD2	TRBV11-2	TRBJ2-1	once	CASSLAGTSGSSYNEQFF	TGTGCCAGCAGCTTAGCCGGGACTAGCGGTAGCTCCTACAATGAGCAGTTCTTC
-	TRBV29-1	TRBJ1-2	-	CSGGQERNGYTF	TGCAGCGGTGGTCAGGAGCGGAATGGCTACACCTTC
-	TRBV14	TRBJ1-2	-	CASSQLLPKGGGYTF	TGTGCCAGCAGCCAGCTGCTCCCCAAGGGCGGAGGCTACACCTTC
-	TRBV20-1	TRBJ2-7	-	CSAKTKGEQYF	TGCAGTGCCAAAACAAAGGGCGAGCAGTACTTC
-	TRBV18	TRBJ1-2	-	CASSPSLYGYTF	TGTGCCAGCTCACCGTCCCTATATGGCTACACCTTC
-	TRBV6-1	TRBJ1-5	-	CASSDKTGGNNQPQHF	TGTGCCAGCAGTGATAAAACTGGGGGGAATAATCAGCCCCAGCATTTT
-	TRBV7-3	TRBJ2-5	-	CASSAGGQETQYF	TGTGCCAGCAGCGCAGGTGGGCAAGAGACCCAGTACTTC
-	TRBV11-2	TRBJ1-1	-	CASSLDAKVRGAFF	TGTGCCAGCAGCTTAGATGCCAAGGTTCGCGGAGCTTTCTTT
-	TRBV7-8	TRBJ2-7	-	CASSQRRERRSYEQYF	TGTGCCAGCAGCCAACGGCGGGAACGGAGGTCCTACGAGCAGTACTTC
-	TRBV4-3	TRBJ1-2	-	CASNQDLGSFYGYTF	TGCGCCAGCAACCAAGATTTAGGATCCTTCTATGGCTACACCTTC